Detailed here is one T cell receptor beta chain. Deletions cut 0 bases from V and 3 bases from J, with 13 bases between. In germline, CDR1 is SGHRS, CDR2 YFSETQ. This CDR3 contains 16 residues. The protocol was immunoSEQ multiplex PCR, while the TCRdb copy is restricted to in-frame clones and leaves out a portion. The table has 200,000 to 250,000 clones, more than 80% seen once. This entry comes from a study of blood T cell repertoires in COVID-19. Study in general: The United States, Italy and Spain provided the acute and convalescent COVID-19 samples.

The sequence was obtained from a man younger than 45 who had recovered from COVID-19. Sample: PBMCs or T cells enriched from blood (not recorded which). V and J are TRBV5-1 and TRBJ1-3; D might be TRBD1 (5 bases). CDR3 in DNA: TGCGCCAGCAGCTTGGGAGTGGGGCCGGGTGGAAACACCATATATTTT. Residues: CASSLGVGPGGNTIYF.